This T cell receptor (beta chain) came from a study of PD-1 blockade in classical Hodgkin lymphoma. The study's findings and limits: Similar baseline diversity was found in complete responders and newly diagnosed patients. Before treatment, TCR diversity in newly diagnosed patients was reportedly lower than in healthy donors. By cycle point C4D1, TCR diversity had risen significantly in CD4+ cells (but not CD8+ cells).

TCRdb's table, derived via immunoSEQ multiplex PCR, lists solely in-frame clones and lacks some. Among about 31,000 clones listed, more than 65% were seen once. With regard to this clone: Its antigen is unknown.

Time point given: cycle 4 day 1 (C4D1), after five to seven weeks of nivolumab. Every one of the patients relapsed after autologous stem cell transplantation (brentuximab vedotin exposure was variable). Patients showed best responses of complete response, partial response or progressive disease. The specimen comprised peripheral blood mononuclear cells (PBMCs), sampled before the fourth cycle of nivolumab. This TCR came from a human donor with classical Hodgkin lymphoma.

This chain's CDR3 is CASSLVLAGFLSYEQYF. CDR3 sequence (DNA): TGTGCCAGCAGCTTGGTACTAGCGGGCTTTCTCTCCTACGAGCAGTACTTC. The chain links TRBV5-4 to TRBJ2-7; 9 nucleotides align to TRBD2. The CDR3 contains 17 residues. With V trimmed by 0 bases and J by 0 bases, 7 bases remained unmatched. CDR1 is SGHNT and CDR2 is YYREEE in the germline V gene (reference sequence).